The 26 T cell receptor beta chains in this list originate from one sample, sequenced in a study of molecular identifiers for immune sequencing clone quantification. TCRdb redid the calling of the PCR reads with MiXCR, one entry per CDR3 protein. The table lists 460,000 or so distinct CDR3 sequences, around 21% of them singletons. The sequencing sample was made of naive CD8+ T cells from blood, with Jurkat cell RNA spiked in. Specified subset: FACS-sorted CD8+CD4-CCR7+CD45RA+ naive T cells. The receptors shown here come from a human donor in good health. Some libraries in this study had Jurkat cell RNA spiked in.

This clonotype was observed many times. The rearrangement links TRBV30 to TRBJ2-2; possible D gene TRBD1, 5 bases. Trimming took off 0 bases at V and 2 bases at J, with 10 bases between the two ends. This CDR3 spans 15 amino acids. CDR1 is GTSNPN, CDR2 SVGIG, per germline (reference sequence). The CDR3 loop is CAWSVQVFNTGELFF. DNA of the CDR3: TGTGCCTGGAGTGTACAGGTCTTTAACACCGGGGAGCTGTTTTTT.

Note on this clonotype: A read error is likely, as this CDR3 ends without the conserved phenylalanine or tryptophan. The chain couples TRBV19 to TRBJ2-1, with D perhaps TRBD1 (5 bases). There are 13 residues in the CDR3. The V end lost 6 bases, the J end lost 2 bases, and 8 bases lay between the germline ends. Per germline, CDR1 LNHDA and CDR2 SQIVND (reference sequence). CDR3 bases: TGTGCCAGTAGCCCGACAGCCTACAATGAGCAGTTCTCC. This codes for CASSPTAYNEQFS.

The chain combines TRBV29-1 with TRBJ1-2; 9 bases map to TRBD1. Unmatched junction bases numbered 5, after V lost 0 bases and J lost 9 bases. Germline CDR1 is SQVTM and CDR2 is ANQGSEA. The CDR3 is 13 amino acids. The CDR3 coding sequence is TGCAGCGTTGAAGATGTAGGGACAGGGTGCTACACCTTC. This gives the protein CSVEDVGTGCYTF.

The rearrangement joins TRBV7-9 to TRBJ2-2; 10 positions match TRBD2. The CDR3 covers 17 residues. Germline-derived CDR1 and CDR2 are SEHNR and FQNEAQ (reference sequence). V trimming: 8 bases; J trimming: 0 bases; junction bases outside the gene matches: 9. The CDR3 here is CASGKGLASSNTGELFF. In DNA form, the CDR3 reads TGTGCCAGCGGCAAGGGACTAGCGTCTTCGAACACCGGGGAGCTGTTTTTT.

The chain links TRBV7-2 to TRBJ2-2, with TRBD2 matching over 10 bases. The CDR3 consists of 16 residues. The germline V gene encodes CDR1 SGHTA and CDR2 FQGNSA. With 4 bases clipped from V and 3 bases from J, the junction kept 5 bases outside the gene matches. The CDR3 spells CASSSPAGGHTGELFF. CDR3 nucleotides: TGTGCCAGCAGCTCCCCAGCGGGGGGGCACACCGGGGAGCTGTTTTTT.

This clonotype was found a few times. The chain links TRBV27 to TRBJ1-1; 9 bases map to TRBD1. After removal of 5 bases from V and 10 bases from J, the junction contained 11 bases not matched to a gene. Germline CDR1 is MNHEY and CDR2 is SMNVEV (reference sequence). The CDR3 runs to 14 residues. DNA for the CDR3: TGTGCCAGCAGTCGGACAGGGGCTAGGTTTGGAGCTTTCTTT. This codes for CASSRTGARFGAFF.

This clonotype was seen more than once but under ten times. The chain links TRBV15 to TRBJ2-5, with 11 bases matching TRBD1. Germline trimming cut 1 base from V and 1 base from J; bases unmatched to any gene: 2. From germline, CDR1 is LNHNV and CDR2 YYDKDF (reference sequence). There are 16 residues in the CDR3. The CDR3 region is CATSRVGTGGQETQYF. DNA for the CDR3: TGTGCCACCAGCAGAGTTGGGACAGGGGGCCAAGAGACCCAGTACTTC.

This chain joins TRBV29-1 and TRBJ2-1, with D tentatively TRBD1 or TRBD2 (6 bases each). Germline V gives CDR1 SQVTM, CDR2 ANQGSEA. Trimming pared 6 bases from V and 7 bases from J, leaving 22 bases between. The CDR3 consists of 15 residues. The CDR3 region is CSVERLGGRGNEQFF. The CDR3 bases are TGCAGCGTGGAAAGACTAGGGGGAAGGGGTAATGAGCAGTTCTTC.

This clonotype showed up many times. The V call is TRBV19, the J call TRBJ1-5; D remains unclear. The V gene lost 7 bases and the J gene lost 1 base, with 11 bases spanning the gap. Germline lookup yields CDR1 LNHDA and CDR2 SQIVND (reference sequence). The CDR3 is 14 residues long. The CDR3 nucleotides are TGTGCCAGTACTAATTTACCAAGCAATCAGCCCCAGCATTTT. Protein product: CASTNLPSNQPQHF.

This clonotype was counted ten times or more. The J gene is TRBJ2-3, the V gene TRBV21-1; the tabulated D call, TRBD1, remains unverified against the DNA. TRBV21-1 corresponds to a pseudogene. The CDR3 is made up of 17 amino acids. The CDR3 DNA follows: TGTGCCAGCAGCAAAGCTAAAGGGACAGGAGACACAGATACGCAGTATTTT. This sequence encodes CASSKAKGTGDTDTQYF.

This clonotype turned up a few times. DNA for the CDR3: TGTGCCAGCAGCACAGCCGCGAACACCGGGGAGCTGTTTTTT. Protein product: CASSTAANTGELFF. The chain has TRBV7-2 and TRBJ2-2, with D unresolved. The CDR3 spans 14 residues. The ends were cut back, 5 bases at V and 0 bases at J, with 7 bases in the middle. Germline CDR1 is SGHTA and CDR2 is FQGNSA.

The chain links TRBV7-9 to TRBJ2-7, with 9 bases lining up with TRBD2. Germline V gene sequence: CDR1 SEHNR, CDR2 FQNEAQ (reference sequence). V was pared by 5 bases and J by 5 bases, with 7 bases of the junction left unmatched. The CDR3 length is 14 residues. The CDR3 DNA reads TGTGCCAGCAGCGCCGGGACTAGCTTCCACGAGCAGTACTTC. Translated, it gives CASSAGTSFHEQYF.

A few counts support this clonotype. This rearrangement joins TRBV4-3 to TRBJ2-7, with D possibly TRBD2 on 5 matching bases. This CDR3 is 16 amino acids long. V was trimmed by 0 bases and J by 0 bases, leaving 12 bases between them. Per the germline V gene, CDR1 is LGHNA and CDR2 is YSLEER. This CDR3 is CASSQDVTGSSYEQYF. CDR3 sequence (DNA): TGCGCCAGCAGCCAAGATGTAACGGGGAGCTCCTACGAGCAGTACTTC.

This clonotype was counted at least ten times. V and J are TRBV7-2 and TRBJ2-7; unclear D gene. The CDR3 runs to 15 residues. Germline V gene lookup returns CDR1 SGHTA and CDR2 FQGNSA. Trimming cost V 1 base and J 5 bases, with 15 bases left between them. CDR3: CASSLGQWSVDEQYF. The CDR3 nucleotides read TGTGCCAGCAGCTTAGGCCAGTGGAGTGTTGACGAGCAGTACTTC.

V gene TRBV10-2 combines with J gene TRBJ1-5; possible D gene TRBD1, 5 bases. Germline V lookup: CDR1 WSHSY, CDR2 SAAADI. CDR3 size: 14 residues. Trimming took 0 bases from V and 5 from J, leaving 8 bases between them. The CDR3 here is CASSESGGYQPQHF. DNA of the CDR3: TGCGCCAGCAGTGAGTCGGGGGGGTATCAGCCCCAGCATTTT.

The rearrangement joins TRBV27 to TRBJ1-1; no definite D call. This CDR3 region has 13 residues. Trimming took 3 bases from V and 5 from J, leaving 10 bases between them. CDR1 and CDR2 (germline): MNHEY, SMNVEV (reference sequence). The CDR3 reads CASSFTGVTEAFF. CDR3 nucleotide sequence: TGTGCCAGCAGTTTCACCGGGGTGACTGAAGCTTTCTTT.

The J gene is TRBJ1-1, the V gene TRBV28; D ambiguous. V shed 6 bases and J shed 6 bases, with 17 bases lying between them. Germline V gene sequence: CDR1 MDHEN, CDR2 SYDVKM. This CDR3 is 14 amino acids long. CDR3: CASSPREQAPEAFF. Written as DNA, the CDR3 is TGTGCCAGCAGCCCAAGGGAGCAGGCCCCTGAAGCTTTCTTT.

This clonotype was found many times. V usage is TRBV5-6 and J usage is TRBJ2-4; the D is unclear. Trimming took off 3 bases at V and 5 bases at J, with 15 bases between the two ends. Germline V gene lookup returns CDR1 SGHDT and CDR2 YYEEEE. The CDR3 loop spans 15 amino acids. The CDR3 DNA sequence: TGTGCCAGCAGCTCTTATCGGCGAATGGAAAACATTCAGTACTTC. This translates into CASSSYRRMENIQYF.

This rearrangement joins TRBV11-2 to TRBJ2-2; 7 nucleotides agree with TRBD1. The V gene end was trimmed by 4 bases and the J gene end by 2 bases; junction bases not matched to a gene: 10. The length of the CDR3 is 17 residues. CDR1 is SGHAT and CDR2 is FQNNGV in the germline V gene. CDR3: CASSSEGQVLNTGELFF. The DNA for the CDR3 is TGTGCCAGCAGCTCAGAAGGACAGGTCCTAAACACCGGGGAGCTGTTTTTT.

This chain joins TRBV4-1 and TRBJ1-6; D is perhaps TRBD1 (5 bases). Germline assignment: CDR1 MGHRA and CDR2 YSYEKL. The CDR3 loop spans 15 amino acids. Trimming pared 0 bases from V and 9 bases from J, leaving 12 bases between. The CDR3 DNA is TGCGCCAGCAGCCAAGATCGGGGGGGGAGTTCACCCCTCCACTTT. The encoded protein is CASSQDRGGSSPLHF.

CDR3 in DNA: TGTGCCAGTAGTATGGGGGGGATCGGAGCTTTCTTT. Translating it yields CASSMGGIGAFF. This chain links TRBV19 with TRBJ1-1; tentative D call: TRBD1 (5 bases). Trimming left V 3 bases short and J 10 bases short, with 12 bases between. Germline assignment: CDR1 LNHDA and CDR2 SQIVND (reference sequence). The CDR3 loop spans 12 amino acids.

This clonotype was observed a few times. The gene calls are TRBV7-9 and TRBJ1-1; 7 positions agree with TRBD1. This CDR3 is 16 amino acids long. The V segment lost 5 bases and the J segment 0 bases; nucleotides outside the gene matches: 9. Germline lookup yields CDR1 SEHNR and CDR2 FQNEAQ (reference sequence). The CDR3 here is CASSPRQGVMNTEAFF. For the CDR3, the DNA is TGTGCCAGCAGCCCCCGACAGGGTGTCATGAACACTGAAGCTTTCTTT.

A note on this clonotype: This may be a read error, as it is one base from a much larger clone. It is likely a read error, because the conserved phenylalanine at the end of the CDR3 is missing. The genes are TRBV28 and TRBJ1-1; D is perhaps TRBD1 (5 bases). Trimming removed 3 bases at V and 1 base at J, with 24 bases between. Per the germline V gene, CDR1 is MDHEN and CDR2 is SYDVKM. The CDR3 has 19 amino acids. This chain's CDR3 is CASSLTPLPGGRWNTEAFL. CDR3 nucleotides: TGTGCCAGCAGTTTGACCCCACTCCCCGGGGGGAGGTGGAACACTGAAGCTTTCCTT.

As to this clonotype: This sequence may be a read error, since a much larger clone differs from it by one base. V usage is TRBV10-3 and J usage is TRBJ2-3; 8 nucleotides match TRBD2. The germline V gene has CDR1 ENHRY and CDR2 SYGVKD. CDR3 length: 12 amino acids. CDR3 nucleotide sequence: TGTGCCGTCAGTGAGCCGGGACTAGGGAAGTATTTT. Translating gives CAVSEPGLGKYF.

The V call is TRBV5-1, the J call TRBJ1-1; 12 bases line up with TRBD1. From germline, CDR1 is SGHRS and CDR2 YFSETQ. There are 16 residues in the CDR3. V trimming: 4 bases; J trimming: 6 bases; junction bases outside the gene matches: 10. The CDR3 sequence: CASSPSGQGAPPEAFF. The CDR3, as DNA: TGCGCCAGCAGCCCGTCGGGACAGGGGGCTCCACCTGAAGCTTTCTTT.

The sample holds many counts of this clonotype. This rearrangement joins TRBV5-4 to TRBJ2-7; TRBD2 matches 9 bases. The junction had 6 bases not matched to a gene; V was cut back by 0 bases and J by 5 bases. This CDR3 contains 15 residues. CDR1 is SGHNT and CDR2 is YYREEE in the germline V gene (reference sequence). The CDR3 DNA is TGTGCCAGCAGCTTGGCGGCTAGCGGGAACCACGAGCAGTACTTC. Translating gives CASSLAASGNHEQYF.